This T cell receptor (beta chain) was captured in a study of blood T cell repertoires in COVID-19 (dated by TCRdb to 2019 to 2021). Some background on the complete study: Samples covering the acute and convalescent phases of COVID-19 were provided by collaborators in the United States, Italy and Spain. The prospective study material was composed of cDNA or gDNA derived from T cells, B-cell-depleted T cells, or PBMCs. The dataset comprised deeply sampled blood TCRbeta repertoires from subjects exposed to, actively infected with, or recovered from COVID-19. A freely available public database, intended as a resource for researchers studying the immune response to SARS-CoV-2, is where the repertoires were released. Samples came from the ongoing ImmuneRACE study (first 160 participants) plus 1,254 subjects from 6 global collaborators. The sample metadata nearly always contained a de-identified subject ID, COVID-19 status, age in years and sex. Where available, HLA class I and class II types were obtained from metadata supplied by the sample provider rather than from assay-based typing. General findings and caveats noted by the study authors: The amount of clinical and demographic metadata varied by source and participant and was provided uncurated.

About this clone: Its target antigen remains unknown. It has no much larger one-base neighbor in the sample; base qualities were not kept.

Whole blood was collected in K2EDTA tubes by collaborating institutions according to the institutions' own protocols. Collaborator samples were shipped for TCRbeta analysis as frozen whole blood, isolated PBMCs, or DNA extracted from either sample type. Taken from the germline V gene, the CDR1 and CDR2 loops are SGHTA and FQGNSA. The CDR3, from cysteine to phenylalanine, totals 15 residues. Only the CDR3 part of the read is kept: 45 bases, read in frame from the first base. V loses 4 bases of germline sequence and J loses 5 bases, and the interval between the two ends is 15 bases. TCRbeta CDR3 regions were amplified from genomic DNA using the immunoSEQ Assay, a bias-controlled multiplex PCR. The study's own analysis went as follows. Nucleated cell counts per sample were estimated from amplification of reference gene primers within the assay. To quantify the absolute abundance of each unique TCRbeta CDR3 rearrangement, sequence reads were collapsed and filtered. For each sample, productive Simpson clonality was calculated as the square root of Simpson's diversity index across productive rearrangements. TCRdb obtained this table from immuneACCESS and retained in-frame rearrangements with V and J assigned. These tables miss some clones; where compared with another copy, unresolved V genes account for less than half of the shortfall, and the remainder is unexplained. Clone size and the V and J calls come from that table; the DNA yielded D and trimming. A total of roughly 41,000 clones appear in this sample, about four fifths of them only once. The ten top clones hold roughly 45% of the sample.

The sequencing sample was made of peripheral blood. The clonotype comes from a woman of 80 years or more with acute or convalescent COVID-19. This chain joins TRBV7-2 to TRBJ2-1, with a weak D call of TRBD2 (7 bases match). The bases are TGTGCCAGCAGCTCTCTTAGGGGGGGGGACAATGAGCAGTTCTTC. It translates as CASSSLRGGDNEQFF.